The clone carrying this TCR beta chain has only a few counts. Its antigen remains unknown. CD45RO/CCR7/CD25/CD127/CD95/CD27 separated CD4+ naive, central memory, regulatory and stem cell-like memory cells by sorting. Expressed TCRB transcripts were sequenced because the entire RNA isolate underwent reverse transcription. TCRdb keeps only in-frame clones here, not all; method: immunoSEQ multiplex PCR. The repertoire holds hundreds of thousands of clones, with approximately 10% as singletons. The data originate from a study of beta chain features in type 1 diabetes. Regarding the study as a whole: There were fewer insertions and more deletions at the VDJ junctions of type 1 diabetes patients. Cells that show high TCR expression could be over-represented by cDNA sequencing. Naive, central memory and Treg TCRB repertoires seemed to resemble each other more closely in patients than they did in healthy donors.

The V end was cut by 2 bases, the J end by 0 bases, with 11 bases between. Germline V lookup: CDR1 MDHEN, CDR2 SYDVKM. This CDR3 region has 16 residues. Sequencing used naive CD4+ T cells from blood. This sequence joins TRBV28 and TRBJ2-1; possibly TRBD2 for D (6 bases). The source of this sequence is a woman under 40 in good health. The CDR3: CASSLAGSGSYNEQFF. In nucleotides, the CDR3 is TGTGCCAGCAGTTTAGCCGGTAGCGGCTCCTACAATGAGCAGTTCTTC.